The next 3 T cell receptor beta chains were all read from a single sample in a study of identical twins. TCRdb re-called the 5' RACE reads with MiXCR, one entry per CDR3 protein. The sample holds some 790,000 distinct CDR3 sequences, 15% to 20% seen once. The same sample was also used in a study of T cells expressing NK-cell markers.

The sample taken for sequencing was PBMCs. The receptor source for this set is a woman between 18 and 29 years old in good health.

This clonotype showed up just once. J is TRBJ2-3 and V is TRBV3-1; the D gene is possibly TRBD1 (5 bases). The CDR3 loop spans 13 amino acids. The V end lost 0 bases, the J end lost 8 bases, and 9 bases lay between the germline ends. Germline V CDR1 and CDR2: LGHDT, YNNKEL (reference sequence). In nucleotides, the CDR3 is TGTGCCAGCAGCCAAGAGGGGCAGGGTACGCAGTATTTT. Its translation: CASSQEGQGTQYF.

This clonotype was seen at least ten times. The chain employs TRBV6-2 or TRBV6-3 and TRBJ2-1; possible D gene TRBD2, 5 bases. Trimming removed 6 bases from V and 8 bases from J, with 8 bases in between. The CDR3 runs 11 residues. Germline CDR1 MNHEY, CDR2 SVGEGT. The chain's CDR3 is CASRDLDEQFF. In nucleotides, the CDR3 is TGTGCCAGCAGGGACTTGGATGAGCAGTTCTTC.

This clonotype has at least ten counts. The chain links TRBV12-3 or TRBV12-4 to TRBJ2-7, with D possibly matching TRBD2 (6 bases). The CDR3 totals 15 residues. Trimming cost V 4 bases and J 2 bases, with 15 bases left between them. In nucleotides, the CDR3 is TGTGCCAGCAGTTCTACTAGGACTACCACCTACGAGCAGTACTTC. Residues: CASSSTRTTTYEQYF.